This T cell receptor (beta chain) was documented in a study of identical twins. Notes on the study in general: Memory repertoires lacked the insertion deficit that abundant cord blood beta clonotypes showed. Sequences that were out-of-frame, alpha and twin-shared displayed an excess of low generation probability. Rather than following the same donors, the conclusions depended on cross-sectional statistical analysis.

This CDR3 has 12 residues. CDR1 is MNHEY and CDR2 is SMNVEV in the germline V gene (reference sequence). Of note for this clonotype: The target antigen is unknown.

Unique molecular identifiers were in the cDNA, with template-switch universal primer binding. TCRdb passed the 5' RACE reads through MiXCR, listing each CDR3 protein once. The sample holds about 660,000 distinct CDR3 sequences, around 8.6% seen once. These data also featured in a second study, about yellow fever vaccine responses in identical twins.

The specimen was PBMCs. The clonotype originates from a woman between 18 and 29 years old in good health. The V call is TRBV27, the J call TRBJ2-7; TRBD1 matches at 8 bases. The CDR3 DNA follows: TGTCCCTCCAGGGGGCAAACCTACGAGCAGTACTTC. Encoded protein: CPSRGQTYEQYF.